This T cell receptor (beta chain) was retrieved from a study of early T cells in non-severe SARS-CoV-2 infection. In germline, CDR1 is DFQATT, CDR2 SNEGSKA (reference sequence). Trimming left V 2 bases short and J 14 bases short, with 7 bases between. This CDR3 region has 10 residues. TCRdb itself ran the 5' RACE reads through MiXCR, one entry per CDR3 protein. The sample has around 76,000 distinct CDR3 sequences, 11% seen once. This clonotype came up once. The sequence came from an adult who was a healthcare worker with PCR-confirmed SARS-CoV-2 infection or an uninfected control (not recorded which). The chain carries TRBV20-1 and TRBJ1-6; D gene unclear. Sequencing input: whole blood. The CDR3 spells CSARWEALHF. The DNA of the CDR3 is TGCAGTGCTAGATGGGAGGCCCTCCACTTT.